The 24 T cell receptor beta chains below all came from one sample that was sequenced in a study of T-cell memory formation after mild COVID-19. One entry per CDR3 protein results from TCRdb running MiXCR on the 5' RACE reads. The sample lists some 120,000 distinct CDR3 sequences; about 16% were seen once. The sequenced sample consisted of PBMCs or a T cell subset sorted from them (not recorded which). The receptors shown here come from an adult woman who had mild COVID-19 (a few samples of this study predate the infection). Cell type and time point are not known.

V gene TRBV5-4 combines with J gene TRBJ2-5; no clear D. Germline assignment: CDR1 SGHNT and CDR2 YYREEE (reference sequence). The CDR3 covers 13 residues. V shed 7 bases and J shed 1 base, with 11 bases lying between them. The CDR3 is CASRRSFQETQYF. CDR3 bases: TGTGCCAGCCGAAGAAGCTTCCAAGAGACCCAGTACTTC.

This clonotype has more than one count but fewer than ten. The V gene is TRBV12-3 or TRBV12-4, the J gene TRBJ2-3; weak D call: TRBD2 (5 bases). Trimming stripped 4 bases from V and 3 bases from J, with 17 bases between. The CDR3 has 16 amino acids. CDR3 in amino acids: CASSSSGGQATDTQYF. CDR3 sequence (DNA): TGTGCCAGCAGTTCCTCCGGCGGGCAGGCTACAGATACGCAGTATTTT.

The V call is TRBV20-1, the J call TRBJ1-2; maybe TRBD1 (5 bases). The V gene lost 2 bases and the J gene lost 3 bases, with 19 bases spanning the gap. The CDR3 is 16 residues long. Per the germline V gene, CDR1 is DFQATT and CDR2 is SNEGSKA (reference sequence). As DNA, the CDR3 is TGCAGTGCTAGACCGGACTATGGGGCAAAAGACTATGGCTACACCTTC. Protein sequence: CSARPDYGAKDYGYTF.

This clonotype showed up just once. The rearrangement links TRBV5-1 to TRBJ1-1; D not resolved. CDR1 and CDR2 from the germline V gene are SGHRS and YFSETQ. V was trimmed by 5 bases and J by 0 bases, leaving 11 bases between them. The CDR3 is 14 residues long. CDR3 protein: CASSFTTMNTEAFF. CDR3 sequence (DNA): TGCGCCAGCAGTTTTACGACCATGAACACTGAAGCTTTCTTT.

The chain combines TRBV4-1 with TRBJ2-7, with D perhaps TRBD1 (5 bases). Germline loops: CDR1 MGHRA, CDR2 YSYEKL. The CDR3 has 14 residues. The germline V and J ends were trimmed by 5 bases and 2 bases, with 13 bases remaining between them. The CDR3 nucleotides read TGCGCCAGCAGCTCCCGTGGGGCGGCCTACGAGCAGTACTTC. This gives the protein CASSSRGAAYEQYF.

This clonotype showed up just a few times. The chain couples TRBV6-2 or TRBV6-3 to TRBJ1-1; D is unclear. There are 13 residues in the CDR3. V was clipped by 0 bases and J by 3 bases, with 5 bases between them. Germline CDR1 reads MNHEY; CDR2 reads SVGEGT. CDR3 in amino acids: CASSYSRYTEAFF. The DNA of the CDR3 is TGTGCCAGCAGTTACTCTCGGTACACTGAAGCTTTCTTT.

This clonotype occurred a few times. The chain couples TRBV3-1 to TRBJ1-2; the match to TRBD1 covers 11 bases. The CDR3 sequence is 14 residues long. From germline, CDR1 is LGHDT and CDR2 YNNKEL (reference sequence). Losses at the gene ends were 4 bases for V and 7 bases for J; bases not matched to a gene: 5. The CDR3 loop is CASSRGQGEGGYTF. CDR3 nucleotide sequence: TGTGCCAGCAGCCGGGGACAGGGGGAGGGTGGCTACACCTTC.

This clonotype was seen more than once but under ten times. The J gene is TRBJ2-7, the V gene TRBV6-5, with D tentatively TRBD1 or TRBD2 (6 bases each). The CDR3 consists of 15 residues. Germline V CDR1 and CDR2: MNHEY, SVGAGI. The V end was cut by 2 bases, the J end by 4 bases, with 15 bases between. CDR3 region: CASSYPRGGRYEQYF. Here the CDR3 DNA reads TGTGCCAGCAGTTACCCGCGAGGGGGGAGATACGAGCAGTACTTC.

This clonotype has more than one count but fewer than ten. The chain employs TRBV7-2 and TRBJ2-1; D is possibly TRBD2 (5 bases). V was cut by 1 base and J by 2 bases, with 9 bases left in between. Germline V gives CDR1 SGHTA, CDR2 FQGNSA. CDR3 length: 15 amino acids. The chain's CDR3 is CASSLERTPYNEQFF. The CDR3 nucleotides read TGTGCCAGCAGCTTAGAAAGGACTCCCTACAATGAGCAGTTCTTC.

This clonotype appeared a few times. CDR3 sequence: CSARNRARVNQPQHF. The CDR3 coding sequence is TGCAGTGCTAGAAATCGGGCCAGGGTCAATCAGCCCCAGCATTTT. The rearrangement uses TRBV20-1 and TRBJ1-5, with D possibly matching TRBD1 (5 bases). Trimming left V 2 bases short and J 3 bases short, with 14 bases between. CDR3 length equals 15 residues. CDR1 is DFQATT and CDR2 is SNEGSKA in the germline V gene (reference sequence).

This clonotype came up a few times. The V gene is TRBV11-1, the J gene TRBJ2-1, with a tentative D call TRBD2 (6 bases). V lost 5 bases and J lost 3, with 11 bases in between. Germline V gene lookup returns CDR1 SGHAT and CDR2 FQDESV (reference sequence). The length of the CDR3 is 14 residues. Here the CDR3 reads CASSDPTSYNEQFF. CDR3 coding DNA: TGTGCCAGCAGCGACCCGACTAGCTACAATGAGCAGTTCTTC.

This clonotype turned up a few times. The chain recombines TRBV7-2 with TRBJ1-2; D perhaps matches TRBD1 (5 bases). The V end lost 5 bases, the J end lost 4 bases, and 14 bases lay between the germline ends. Germline CDR1 and CDR2: SGHTA and FQGNSA. The CDR3 loop spans 14 amino acids. The CDR3 DNA reads TGTGCCAGCAGCGAGGAGGGGACGGTCTATGGCTACACCTTC. It yields the protein CASSEEGTVYGYTF.

This clonotype was detected a few times. The rearrangement uses TRBV27 and TRBJ1-5, with a possible D match to TRBD1 (6 bases). The V end was cut by 5 bases, the J end by 6 bases, with 17 bases between. The CDR3 sequence is 15 residues long. CDR1 and CDR2 from the germline V gene are MNHEY and SMNVEV (reference sequence). CDR3 in DNA: TGTGCCAGCAGTCGAGGGGGTCGAGGAGGTCAGCCCCAGCATTTT. Residues: CASSRGGRGGQPQHF.

This clonotype was seen a few times. The rearrangement links TRBV12-3 or TRBV12-4 to TRBJ2-1, with 13 bases matching TRBD2. Trimming at V came to 6 bases and at J to 7 bases, leaving 21 bases not matched to a gene. CDR3 size: 20 residues. The CDR3 here is CASRSSGGLAGQLPRNEQFF. The CDR3 DNA is TGTGCCAGCAGATCAAGTGGGGGACTAGCGGGGCAATTACCTCGAAATGAGCAGTTCTTC.

This clonotype came up a few times. This sequence joins TRBV7-6 and TRBJ2-5; TRBD1 agrees at 10 bases. Germline V gene sequence: CDR1 SGHVS, CDR2 FNYEAQ. Trimming took 5 bases from V and 4 from J; bases not matched to a gene: 10. The CDR3 runs to 16 residues. CDR3 loop: CASSPRGTGVAETQYF. The DNA of the CDR3 is TGTGCCAGCAGCCCGAGGGGGACAGGGGTTGCAGAGACCCAGTACTTC. Looking up the rest from reference TRBV7-6 and TRBJ2-5 gives the full variable domain: GAGVSQSPRYKVTKRGQDVALRCDPISGHVSLYWYRQALGQGPEFLTYFNYEAQQDKSGLPNDRFSAERPEGSISTLTIQRTEQRDSAMYRCASSPRGTGVAETQYFGPGTRLLVL.

This clonotype was counted only a few times. The rearrangement joins TRBV12-3 or TRBV12-4 to TRBJ2-5; 7 bases line up with TRBD2. CDR3 length: 14 amino acids. Trimming took 3 bases from V and 1 from J; bases not matched to a gene: 2. The CDR3 here is CASSFRLAQETQYF. The DNA of the CDR3 is TGTGCCAGCAGTTTCAGACTAGCCCAAGAGACCCAGTACTTC.

J is TRBJ1-2 and V is TRBV25-1; a possible D gene is TRBD1 (6 bases). Germline assignment: CDR1 MGHDK and CDR2 SYGVNS. V lost 6 bases and J 8 bases, leaving 22 bases between the germline ends. The CDR3 contains 15 residues. The CDR3, as DNA: TGTGCCAGCAGGGCCTCCCTCCGGGGGGCGCGGGGCTACACCTTC. Amino acids: CASRASLRGARGYTF.

V usage is TRBV18 and J usage is TRBJ2-7, with D maybe TRBD1 (6 bases). In germline, CDR1 is KGHSH, CDR2 LQKENI. V shed 3 bases and J shed 5 bases, with 14 bases lying between them. The CDR3 loop spans 14 amino acids. DNA for the CDR3: TGTGCCAGCTCACCCCCGGACAGACCCCACGAGCAGTACTTC. Translating gives CASSPPDRPHEQYF.

This clonotype was recorded many times. The chain carries TRBV7-8 and TRBJ2-7; D may be TRBD1 (6 bases). Germline lookup yields CDR1 SGHVS and CDR2 FQNEAQ. The CDR3 is 16 amino acids. V was pared by 2 bases and J by 2 bases, with 16 bases between. In DNA form, the CDR3 reads TGTGCCAGCAGCTTAAGGGGCCAGGGGACCACCTACGAGCAGTACTTC. It codes for CASSLRGQGTTYEQYF. The complete variable domain, with remaining parts taken from reference TRBV7-8 and TRBJ2-7, reads GAGVSQSPRYKVAKRGQDVALRCDPISGHVSLFWYQQALGQGPEFLTYFQNEAQLDKSGLPSDRFFAERPEGSVSTLKIQRTQQEDSAVYLCASSLRGQGTTYEQYFGPGTRLTVT.

The CDR3 DNA reads as TGCGCCACCACGGGACTAGGGTCTGATACGCAGTATTTT. Translation: CATTGLGSDTQYF. The rearrangement links TRBV5-1 to TRBJ2-3; 8 nucleotides match TRBD2. Germline V gene data show CDR1 as SGHRS and CDR2 as YFSETQ. The CDR3 contains 13 residues. Trimming took 9 bases from V and 6 from J; bases not matched to a gene: 9.

This sequence joins TRBV5-6 and TRBJ2-7; the D call may be TRBD1 or TRBD2 (5 bases each). CDR1 and CDR2 from the germline V gene are SGHDT and YYEEEE. Between the trimmed V and J ends, which lost 1 base and 2 bases, there was a span of 10 bases. The CDR3 is made up of 14 amino acids. The DNA of the CDR3 is TGTGCCAGCAGCTTGTTGGGGACCCCCTACGAGCAGTACTTC. Translation gives CASSLLGTPYEQYF. Variable domain in full (rest from reference TRBV5-6 and TRBJ2-7): DAGVTQSPTHLIKTRGQQVTLRCSPKSGHDTVSWYQQALGQGPQFIFQYYEEEERQRGNFPDRFSGHQFPNYSSELNVNALLLGDSALYLCASSLLGTPYEQYFGPGTRLTVT.

This clonotype has a single count. The junction shows a germline mismatch at one end, possibly a read error. This chain connects TRBV12-3 or TRBV12-4 to TRBJ2-1; 8 bases are a match to TRBD2. The CDR3 contains 15 residues. CDR3 amino acids: CASRLAGSSYNEQFF. The CDR3 nucleotides read TGTGCCAGCAGATTAGCGGGGAGCTCCTACAATGAGCAGTTCTTC.

V gene TRBV25-1 combines with J gene TRBJ1-1; D unclear. CDR1 and CDR2 (germline): MGHDK, SYGVNS. V was trimmed by 2 bases and J by 7 bases, leaving 8 bases between them. There are 12 residues in the CDR3. As DNA, the CDR3 is TGTGCCAGCAGTGAAAGCACTGATGAAGCTTTCTTT. Amino acids: CASSESTDEAFF.

The chain links TRBV6-2 or TRBV6-3 to TRBJ2-7; 11 positions agree with TRBD1. Germline V gene lookup returns CDR1 MNHEY and CDR2 SVGEGT. The CDR3 extends over 15 amino acids. J lost 1 base, V lost 4 bases, and 3 bases had no gene match. In DNA form, the CDR3 reads TGTGCCAGCAGTTTTGGACAGGGGGCTTCCTACGAGCAGTACTTC. The encoded protein is CASSFGQGASYEQYF.